This is a list of T cell receptor beta chains from one sample in a study of molecular identifiers for immune sequencing clone quantification. Via MiXCR, TCRdb re-called the PCR reads, giving one row per CDR3 protein. The table includes about half a million distinct CDR3 sequences, about a fifth detected once. The sample consisted of naive CD8+ T cells from blood, with Jurkat cell RNA spiked in. The source is a human donor in good health. Some libraries in this study had Jurkat cell RNA spiked in. Both conserved end residues are part of each CDR3. Each record gives: J gene, D gene, V gene, clone size, CDR3 DNA, CDR3 protein. The D gene is left open where the match is weak. Size values are once, few and many counts, or a class for expanded clones, and some rows have none.

J: TRBJ2-7; D: .; V: TRBV6-5; size: many; DNA: TGTGCCAGCAGTTACCGGAGCTCGACATCCTACGAGCAGTACTTC; CDR3: CASSYRSSTSYEQYF
J: TRBJ1-2; D: TRBD1; V: TRBV7-9; size: few; DNA: TGTGCCAGCAGCCCAGGGACAGGTGGATACTATGGCTACACCTTC; CDR3: CASSPGTGGYYGYTF
J: TRBJ2-7; D: .; V: TRBV4-1; size: few; DNA: TGCGCCAGCAGCCAGGACCCACTCTCCTACGAGCAGTACTTC; CDR3: CASSQDPLSYEQYF
J: TRBJ2-7; D: .; V: TRBV21-1; size: .; DNA: TGTGCCAGCAGCACTTCAGCCTCCTCAGTGGGCGAGCAGTACTTC; CDR3: CASSTSASSVGEQYF
J: TRBJ1-1; D: .; V: TRBV2; size: many; DNA: TGTGCCAGCAAGGAGGACAGTCTGAACACTGAAGCTTTCTTT; CDR3: CASKEDSLNTEAFF
J: TRBJ2-7; D: .; V: TRBV27; size: few; DNA: TGTGCCAGCAGTTTATCAGTGCCCCCCTACGAGCAGTACTTC; CDR3: CASSLSVPPYEQYF
J: TRBJ2-7; D: .; V: TRBV7-2; size: .; DNA: TGTGCCAGCAGCTTAGCGCGGGACTTTCGATACGAGCAGTACTTC; CDR3: CASSLARDFRYEQYF
J: TRBJ2-1; D: .; V: TRBV2; size: .; DNA: TGTGCCAGCAGTGATCGCGAAGGCATCGTAGAGAATGAGCAGTTCTTC; CDR3: CASSDREGIVENEQFF
J: TRBJ2-7; D: TRBD1; V: TRBV30; size: .; DNA: TGTGCCTGGAGTCCTTCCCTGCAGGGGGCCTACGAGCAGTACTTC; CDR3: CAWSPSLQGAYEQYF
J: TRBJ2-3; D: TRBD2; V: TRBV2; size: .; DNA: TGTGCCAGCAGGAGCGGGAGAACAGATACGCAGTATTTT; CDR3: CASRSGRTDTQYF
J: TRBJ2-1; D: .; V: TRBV19; size: .; DNA: TGTGCCACCTCACTCCTAGCTAACAATGAGCAGTTCTTC; CDR3: CATSLLANNEQFF
J: TRBJ1-3; D: .; V: TRBV19; size: many; DNA: TGTGCCAGTAGTATAGGTATCCCCGAGGTCTCTGGAAACACCATATATTTT; CDR3: CASSIGIPEVSGNTIYF
J: TRBJ2-5; D: .; V: TRBV5-5; size: many; DNA: TGTGCCAGCAGCTTGCGTGGACAGATACAGCAAGAGACCCAGTACTTC; CDR3: CASSLRGQIQQETQYF
J: TRBJ2-3; D: TRBD2; V: TRBV20-1; size: .; DNA: TGCAGTGCTAGAGATCTAGCGGGGATAGATACGCAGTATTTT; CDR3: CSARDLAGIDTQYF
J: TRBJ1-1; D: .; V: TRBV6-5; size: many; DNA: TGTGCCAGCAGCCCTGGGGGGCGTGACACTGAAGCTTTCTTT; CDR3: CASSPGGRDTEAFF
J: TRBJ2-7; D: TRBD1; V: TRBV7-9; size: many; DNA: TGTGCCAGCAGCCTTCCCGGGACAGCCGCCTACGAGCAGTACTTC; CDR3: CASSLPGTAAYEQYF
J: TRBJ1-6; D: .; V: TRBV10-3; size: .; DNA: TGTGCCATCAGTGAAGACTCAGCCAACTATAATTCACCCCTCCACTTT; CDR3: CAISEDSANYNSPLHF
J: TRBJ2-2; D: .; V: TRBV7-9; size: many; DNA: TGTGCCAGCACCCCCCGGACTGCCAGGAACACCGGGGAGCTGTTTTTT; CDR3: CASTPRTARNTGELFF
J: TRBJ2-7; D: TRBD2; V: TRBV7-9; size: .; DNA: TGTGCCAGCAGCCCCATAGCGGGAGGGCCATTCTACGAGCAGTACTTC; CDR3: CASSPIAGGPFYEQYF
J: TRBJ2-7; D: TRBD2; V: TRBV27; size: few; DNA: TGTGCCAGCAGGTGGCTAGCGGGAGAGGGGGAGCAGTACTTC; CDR3: CASRWLAGEGEQYF
J: TRBJ2-7; D: TRBD1; V: TRBV5-1; size: few; DNA: TGCGCCAGCAGCTTTGGGGGACAGGGCTACGAGCAGTACTTC; CDR3: CASSFGGQGYEQYF
J: TRBJ2-2; D: TRBD2; V: TRBV27; size: .; DNA: TGTGCCAGCAGCCTGGGACTAGCCCACGGGGAGCTGTTTTTT; CDR3: CASSLGLAHGELFF
J: TRBJ2-5; D: TRBD2; V: TRBV6-2/TRBV6-3; size: .; DNA: TGTGCCAGCAGCATAACCGGGACTACGATTTCTGAGACCCAGTACTTC; CDR3: CASSITGTTISETQYF
J: TRBJ2-7; D: .; V: TRBV9; size: many; DNA: TGTGCCAGCAGCGTAGCTGTGGAACTGGGGGTCGGCGAGCAGTACTTC; CDR3: CASSVAVELGVGEQYF
J: TRBJ2-5; D: .; V: TRBV7-2; size: many; DNA: TGTGCCAGCAGCCCAACGTCCCCATTTGGGGAGACCCAGTACTTC; CDR3: CASSPTSPFGETQYF
J: TRBJ2-7; D: .; V: TRBV19; size: .; DNA: TGTGCCAGTAGTATGGGATCCGGGCTCGGATACGAGCAGTACTTC; CDR3: CASSMGSGLGYEQYF
J: TRBJ2-3; D: .; V: TRBV19; size: once; DNA: TGTGCCAGTACCCAGTGTACAGATACGCAGTATTTT; CDR3: CASTQCTDTQYF
J: TRBJ2-7; D: .; V: TRBV9; size: many; DNA: TGTGCCAGCAGCGAGGGTAGCTCCTACGAGCAGTACTTC; CDR3: CASSEGSSYEQYF
J: TRBJ2-6; D: TRBD1; V: TRBV12-3/TRBV12-4; size: .; DNA: TGTGCCAGCAGTTTAGGGGGCAGGGGGATCTCTGGGGCCAACGTCCTGACTTTC; CDR3: CASSLGGRGISGANVLTF
J: TRBJ1-4; D: .; V: TRBV7-9; size: many; DNA: TGCGCCAGCAGCCAAGGCAGGAATGAAAAACTGTTTTTT; CDR3: CASSQGRNEKLFF
J: TRBJ2-3; D: TRBD1; V: TRBV10-1; size: many; DNA: TGCGCCAGCAGTACGGGACAGGGAAATTCAGATACGCAGTATTTT; CDR3: CASSTGQGNSDTQYF
J: TRBJ2-2; D: .; V: TRBV4-1; size: many; DNA: TGCGCCAGCAGCCCATCCGGGGCTCCCTCTCACACCGGGGAGCTGTTTTTT; CDR3: CASSPSGAPSHTGELFF
J: TRBJ1-4; D: TRBD1; V: TRBV4-3; size: .; DNA: TGCGCCAGCAGCCAAGGTGTGGGGACAGGGAATGAAAAACTGTTTTTT; CDR3: CASSQGVGTGNEKLFF
J: TRBJ2-1; D: .; V: TRBV30; size: .; DNA: TGTGCCTGGAGTTACGAGGGGGGATGGGATGAGCAGTTCTTC; CDR3: CAWSYEGGWDEQFF
J: TRBJ2-7; D: .; V: TRBV19; size: .; DNA: TGTGCCAGTAGTATAGATCTCCCTCAGGACGGACCCTACGAGCAGTACTTC; CDR3: CASSIDLPQDGPYEQYF
J: TRBJ1-2; D: .; V: TRBV4-2; size: .; DNA: TGTGCCAGCAGCCAAGATTACCGGGACGACTGGAATGGCTACACCTTC; CDR3: CASSQDYRDDWNGYTF